This TCR beta chain was identified during a study of T cells in Graves' hyperthyroidism and ophthalmopathy. The wider study: Peripheral blood sampling occurred at initial diagnosis, before any treatment.

This CDR3 comprises 11 residues. Trimming removed 4 bases from V and 5 bases from J, with 5 bases in between. CDR1 is SNHLY, CDR2 FYNNEI, per germline. Newly diagnosed hyperthyroidism, duration under 2 months, in patients aged 18 to 65. There are many counts of this clonotype. A much larger clone differs by one base, so this may be a read error. Researchers amplified the TCR beta CDR3 regions from RNA transcripts. The HTBI set primed first-round TCR CDR3 RT-PCR. TCRdb analysed the multiplex PCR reads with MiXCR anew, one entry per CDR3 protein. Among around 400,000 distinct CDR3 sequences, less than 15% were seen once, and the ten largest hold 9.2%.

This TCR was recovered from a woman between 18 and 30 years old with Graves' hyperthyroidism. The sample consisted of blood. This chain uses TRBV2 with TRBJ2-5, with D hard to call. CDR3 nucleotides: TGTGCCAGCAGTGTATGGGAGACCCAGTACTTC. Its protein is CASSVWETQYF.